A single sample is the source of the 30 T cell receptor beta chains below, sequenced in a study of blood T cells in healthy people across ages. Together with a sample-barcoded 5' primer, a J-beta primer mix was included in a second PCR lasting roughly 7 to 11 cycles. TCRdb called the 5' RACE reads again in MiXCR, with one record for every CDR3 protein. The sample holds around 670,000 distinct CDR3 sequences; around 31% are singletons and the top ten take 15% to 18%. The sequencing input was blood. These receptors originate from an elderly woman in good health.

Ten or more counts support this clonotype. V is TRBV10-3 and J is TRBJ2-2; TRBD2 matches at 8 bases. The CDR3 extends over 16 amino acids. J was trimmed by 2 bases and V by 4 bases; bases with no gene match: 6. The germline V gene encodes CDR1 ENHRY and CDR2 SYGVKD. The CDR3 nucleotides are TGTGCCATCAGTGTAAGCCTAGCGGGCAACACCGGGGAGCTGTTTTTT. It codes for CAISVSLAGNTGELFF.

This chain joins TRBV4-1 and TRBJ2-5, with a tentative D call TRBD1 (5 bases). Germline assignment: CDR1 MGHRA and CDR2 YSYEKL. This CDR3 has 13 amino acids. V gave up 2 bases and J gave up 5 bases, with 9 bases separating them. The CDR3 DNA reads TGCGCCAGCAGCCAACAGGGCTGGGAGACCCAGTACTTC. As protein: CASSQQGWETQYF.

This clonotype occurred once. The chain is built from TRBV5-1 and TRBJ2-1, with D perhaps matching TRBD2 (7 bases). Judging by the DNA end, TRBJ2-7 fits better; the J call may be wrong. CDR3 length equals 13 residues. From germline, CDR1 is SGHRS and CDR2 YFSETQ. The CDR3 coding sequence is TGCGCCATTCCCCGCACAGGGAGGGCAGAGCAGTACTTC. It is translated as CAIPRTGRAEQYF.

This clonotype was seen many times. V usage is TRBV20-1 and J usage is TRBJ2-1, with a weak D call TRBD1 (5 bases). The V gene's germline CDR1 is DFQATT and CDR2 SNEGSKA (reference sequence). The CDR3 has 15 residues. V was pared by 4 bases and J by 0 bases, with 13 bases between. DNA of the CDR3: TGCAGTGCTAAGAAGGGGCAGGGCTCCTACAATGAGCAGTTCTTC. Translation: CSAKKGQGSYNEQFF.

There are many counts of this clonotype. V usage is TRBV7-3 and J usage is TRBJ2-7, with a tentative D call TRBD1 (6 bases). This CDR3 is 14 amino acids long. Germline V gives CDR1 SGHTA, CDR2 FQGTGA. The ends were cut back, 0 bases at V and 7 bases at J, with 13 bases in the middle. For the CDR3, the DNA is TGTGCCAGCAGCTTAACACCAGGGGTCGGGGAGCAGTACTTC. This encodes CASSLTPGVGEQYF.

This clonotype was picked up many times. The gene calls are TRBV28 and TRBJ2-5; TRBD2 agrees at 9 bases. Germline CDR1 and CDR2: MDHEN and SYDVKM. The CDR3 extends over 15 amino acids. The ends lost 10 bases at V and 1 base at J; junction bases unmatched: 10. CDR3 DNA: TGTGCCACCCTCCCCAGCGGGGGGCCCCAAGAGACCCAGTACTTC. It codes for CATLPSGGPQETQYF.

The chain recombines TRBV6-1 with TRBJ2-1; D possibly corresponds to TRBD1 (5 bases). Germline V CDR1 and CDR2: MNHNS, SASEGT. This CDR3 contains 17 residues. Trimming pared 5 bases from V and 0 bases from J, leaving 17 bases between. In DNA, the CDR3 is TGTGCCAGCAGTCGTCCAAGGGGTCAAGGCTCCTACAATGAGCAGTTCTTC. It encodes CASSRPRGQGSYNEQFF.

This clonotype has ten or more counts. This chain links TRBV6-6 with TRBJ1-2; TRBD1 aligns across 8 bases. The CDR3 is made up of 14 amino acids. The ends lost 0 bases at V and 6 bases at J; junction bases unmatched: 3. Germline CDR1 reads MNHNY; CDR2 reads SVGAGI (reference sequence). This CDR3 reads CASSYSGQADGYTF. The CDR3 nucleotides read TGTGCCAGCAGTTACTCGGGACAGGCCGATGGCTACACCTTC.

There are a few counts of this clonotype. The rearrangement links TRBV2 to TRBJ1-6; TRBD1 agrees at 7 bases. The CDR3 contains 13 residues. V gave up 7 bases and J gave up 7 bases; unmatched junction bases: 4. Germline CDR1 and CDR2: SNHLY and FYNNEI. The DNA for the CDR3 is TGTGCCAGCAAGAGGGGGCTCAATTCACCCCTCCACTTT. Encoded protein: CASKRGLNSPLHF.

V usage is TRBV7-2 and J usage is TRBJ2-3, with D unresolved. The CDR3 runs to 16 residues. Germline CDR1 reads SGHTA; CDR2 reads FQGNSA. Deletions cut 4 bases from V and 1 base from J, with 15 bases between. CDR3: CASSSLLGFGTDTQYF. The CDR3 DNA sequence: TGTGCCAGCAGCTCCCTCCTGGGTTTTGGCACAGATACGCAGTATTTT.

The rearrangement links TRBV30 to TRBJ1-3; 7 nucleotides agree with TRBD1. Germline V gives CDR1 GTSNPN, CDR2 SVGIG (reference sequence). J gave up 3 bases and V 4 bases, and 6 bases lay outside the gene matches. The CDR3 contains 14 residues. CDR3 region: CAWMTGFYGNTIYF. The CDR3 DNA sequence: TGTGCCTGGATGACAGGGTTTTATGGAAACACCATATATTTT.

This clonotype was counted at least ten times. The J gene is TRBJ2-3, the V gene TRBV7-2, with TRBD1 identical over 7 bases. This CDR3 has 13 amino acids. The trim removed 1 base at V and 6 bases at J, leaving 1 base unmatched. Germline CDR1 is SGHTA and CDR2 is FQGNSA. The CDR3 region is CASSLDRGDTQYF. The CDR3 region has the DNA TGTGCCAGCAGCTTAGACAGGGGTGATACGCAGTATTTT. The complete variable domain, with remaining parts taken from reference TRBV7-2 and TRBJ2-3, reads GAGVSQSPSNKVTEKGKDVELRCDPISGHTALYWYRQSLGQGLEFLIYFQGNSAPDKSGLPSDRFSAERTGGSVSTLTIQRTQQEDSAVYLCASSLDRGDTQYFGPGTRLTVL.

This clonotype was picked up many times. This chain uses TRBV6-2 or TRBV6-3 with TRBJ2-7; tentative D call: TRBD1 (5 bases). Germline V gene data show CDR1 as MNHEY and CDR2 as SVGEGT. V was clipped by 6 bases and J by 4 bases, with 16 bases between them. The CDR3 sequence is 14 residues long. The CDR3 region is CASSNRAGRYEQYF. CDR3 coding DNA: TGTGCCAGCAGCAACCGGGCAGGGCGATACGAGCAGTACTTC.

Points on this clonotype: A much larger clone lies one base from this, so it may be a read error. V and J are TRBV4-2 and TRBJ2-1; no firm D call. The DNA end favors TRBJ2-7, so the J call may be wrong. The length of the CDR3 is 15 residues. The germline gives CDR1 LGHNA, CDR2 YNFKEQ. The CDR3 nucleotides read TGTGCCAGCAGCCCCGATGCACTCTCCTACAATGAGCAGTACTTC. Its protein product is CASSPDALSYNEQYF.

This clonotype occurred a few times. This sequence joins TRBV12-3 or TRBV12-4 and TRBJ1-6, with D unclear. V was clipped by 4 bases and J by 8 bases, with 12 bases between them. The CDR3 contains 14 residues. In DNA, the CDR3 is TGTGCCAGCAGTTGGCGGGGATCGGATTCACCCCTCCACTTT. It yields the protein CASSWRGSDSPLHF.

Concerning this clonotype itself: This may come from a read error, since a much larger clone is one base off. The CDR3 DNA reads as TGTGCCAGCAGCCGAGCAGGCGACAGGGTAAATGCCTACGAGCAGTACTTC. Translation: CASSRAGDRVNAYEQYF. The J gene is TRBJ2-7, the V gene TRBV5-6, with TRBD1 matching over 7 bases. Germline CDR1 and CDR2: SGHDT and YYEEEE. The CDR3 covers 17 residues. The V gene end was trimmed by 4 bases and the J gene end by 2 bases; junction bases not matched to a gene: 15.

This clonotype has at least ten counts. The CDR3 region is CATSDPASGTGARETQYF. In DNA form, the CDR3 reads TGTGCCACCAGTGATCCAGCGTCCGGGACAGGGGCACGCGAGACCCAGTACTTC. V is TRBV24-1 and J is TRBJ2-5, with TRBD1 matching 10 bases. Germline V lookup: CDR1 KGHDR, CDR2 SFDVKD. This CDR3 is built from 18 residues. V was clipped by 3 bases and J by 5 bases; unmatched bases: 14.

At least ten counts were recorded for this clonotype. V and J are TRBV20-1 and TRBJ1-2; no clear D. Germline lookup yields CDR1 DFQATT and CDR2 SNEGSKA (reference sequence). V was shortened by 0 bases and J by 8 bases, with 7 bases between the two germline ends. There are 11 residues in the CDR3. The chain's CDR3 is CSARDNDGYTF. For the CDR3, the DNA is TGCAGTGCTAGAGATAACGACGGCTACACCTTC.

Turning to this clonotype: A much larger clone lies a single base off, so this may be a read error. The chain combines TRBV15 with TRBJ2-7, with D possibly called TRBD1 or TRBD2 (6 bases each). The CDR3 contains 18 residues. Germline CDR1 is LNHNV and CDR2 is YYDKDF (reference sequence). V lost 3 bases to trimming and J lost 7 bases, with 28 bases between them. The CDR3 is CATSRKALPGVRGNEQYF. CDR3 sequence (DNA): TGTGCCACCAGCAGGAAAGCACTTCCAGGGGTTCGGGGGAATGAGCAGTACTTC. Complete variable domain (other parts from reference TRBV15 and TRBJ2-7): DAMVIQNPRYQVTQFGKPVTLSCSQTLNHNVMYWYQQKSSQAPKLLFHYYDKDFNNEADTPDNFQSRRPNTSFCFLDIRSPGLGDTAMYLCATSRKALPGVRGNEQYFGPGTRLTVT.

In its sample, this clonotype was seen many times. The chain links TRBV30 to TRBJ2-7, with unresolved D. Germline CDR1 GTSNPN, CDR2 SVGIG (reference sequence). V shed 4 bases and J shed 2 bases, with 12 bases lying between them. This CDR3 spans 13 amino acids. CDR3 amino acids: CAWTPGTTYEQYF. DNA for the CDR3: TGTGCCTGGACCCCAGGTACAACCTACGAGCAGTACTTC.

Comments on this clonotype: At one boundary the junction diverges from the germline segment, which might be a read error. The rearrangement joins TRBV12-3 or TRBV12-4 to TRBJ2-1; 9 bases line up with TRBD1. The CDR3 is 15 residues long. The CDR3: CASSLLGQGYNQQFF. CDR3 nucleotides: TGTGCCAGCAGTTTGTTGGGACAGGGCTACAATCAGCAGTTCTTC.

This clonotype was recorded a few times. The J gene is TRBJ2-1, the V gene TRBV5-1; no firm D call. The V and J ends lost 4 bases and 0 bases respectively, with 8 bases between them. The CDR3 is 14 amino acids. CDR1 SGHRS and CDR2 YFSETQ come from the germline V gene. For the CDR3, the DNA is TGCGCCAGCAGCCGGAAGGGCTCCTACAATGAGCAGTTCTTC. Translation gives CASSRKGSYNEQFF.

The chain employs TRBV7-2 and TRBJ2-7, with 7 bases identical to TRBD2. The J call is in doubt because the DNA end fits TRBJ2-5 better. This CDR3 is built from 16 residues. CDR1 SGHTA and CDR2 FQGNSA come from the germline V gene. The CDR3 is CASSFAAGRLGETQYF. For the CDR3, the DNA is TGTGCCAGCAGCTTCGCAGCGGGACGGCTAGGGGAGACCCAGTACTTC.

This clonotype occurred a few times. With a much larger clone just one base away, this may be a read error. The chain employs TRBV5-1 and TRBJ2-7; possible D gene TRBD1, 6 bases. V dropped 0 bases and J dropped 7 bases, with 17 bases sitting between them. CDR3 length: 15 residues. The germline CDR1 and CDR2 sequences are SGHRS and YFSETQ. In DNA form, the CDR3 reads TGCGCCAGCAGCTTGGACCGGAGCAGGGGCACTGAGCAGTACTTC. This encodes CASSLDRSRGTEQYF. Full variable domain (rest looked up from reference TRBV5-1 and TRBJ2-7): KAGVTQTPRYLIKTRGQQVTLSCSPISGHRSVSWYQQTPGQGLQFLFEYFSETQRNKGNFPGRFSGRQFSNSRSEMNVSTLELGDSALYLCASSLDRSRGTEQYFGPGTRLTVT.

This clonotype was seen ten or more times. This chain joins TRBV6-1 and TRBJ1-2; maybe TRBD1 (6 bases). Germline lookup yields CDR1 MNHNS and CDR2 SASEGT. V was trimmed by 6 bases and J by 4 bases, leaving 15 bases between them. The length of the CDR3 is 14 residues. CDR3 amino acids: CASRGGGESYGYTF. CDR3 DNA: TGTGCCAGCAGGGGAGGGGGGGAGAGCTATGGCTACACCTTC.

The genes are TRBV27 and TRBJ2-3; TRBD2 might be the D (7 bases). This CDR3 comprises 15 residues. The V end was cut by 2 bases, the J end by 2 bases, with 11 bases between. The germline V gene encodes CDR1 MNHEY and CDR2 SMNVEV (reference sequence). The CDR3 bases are TGTGCCAGCAGTTTAAGGGGGGGGCCCACAGATACGCAGTATTTT. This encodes CASSLRGGPTDTQYF.

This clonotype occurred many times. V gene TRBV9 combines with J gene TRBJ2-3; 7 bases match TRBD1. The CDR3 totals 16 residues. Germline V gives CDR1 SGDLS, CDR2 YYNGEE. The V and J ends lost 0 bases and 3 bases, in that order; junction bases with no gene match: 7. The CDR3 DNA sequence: TGTGCCAGCAGCGTAGGTGGGACAGTCTTTACAGATACGCAGTATTTT. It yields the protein CASSVGGTVFTDTQYF.

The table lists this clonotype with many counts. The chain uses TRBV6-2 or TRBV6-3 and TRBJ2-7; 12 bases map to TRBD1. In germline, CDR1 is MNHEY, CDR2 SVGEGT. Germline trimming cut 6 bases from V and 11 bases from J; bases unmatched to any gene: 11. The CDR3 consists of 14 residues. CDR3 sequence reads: CASRPGTGGRMKYF. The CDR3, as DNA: TGTGCCAGCAGACCCGGGACAGGGGGCCGGATGAAGTACTTC.

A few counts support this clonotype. CDR3 amino acids: CSASSGYSNQPQHF. CDR3 nucleotides: TGCAGTGCTAGTTCAGGTTATAGCAATCAGCCCCAGCATTTT. This chain connects TRBV20-1 to TRBJ1-5; D unclear. V lost 3 bases, J lost 0 bases, and 9 bases lay in between. The germline CDR1 and CDR2 sequences are DFQATT and SNEGSKA (reference sequence). CDR3 size: 14 residues.

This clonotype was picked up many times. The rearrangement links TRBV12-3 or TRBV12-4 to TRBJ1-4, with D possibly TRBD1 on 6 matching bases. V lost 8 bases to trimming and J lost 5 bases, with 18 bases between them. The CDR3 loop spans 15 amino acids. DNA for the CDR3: TGTGCCAGCTCATCTCTGGACAGACTCAATGAAAAACTGTTTTTT. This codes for CASSSLDRLNEKLFF.